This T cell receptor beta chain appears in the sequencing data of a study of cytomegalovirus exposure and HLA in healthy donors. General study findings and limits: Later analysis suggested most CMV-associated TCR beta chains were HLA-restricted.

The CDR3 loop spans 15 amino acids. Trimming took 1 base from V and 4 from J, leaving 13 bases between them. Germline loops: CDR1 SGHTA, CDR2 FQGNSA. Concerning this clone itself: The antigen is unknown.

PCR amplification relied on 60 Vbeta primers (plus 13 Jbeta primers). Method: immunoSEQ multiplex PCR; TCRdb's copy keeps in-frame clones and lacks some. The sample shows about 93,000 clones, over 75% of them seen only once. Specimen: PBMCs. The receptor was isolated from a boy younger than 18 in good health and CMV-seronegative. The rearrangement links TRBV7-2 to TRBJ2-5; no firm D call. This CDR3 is CASSLEENHRETQYF. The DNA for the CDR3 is TGTGCCAGCAGCTTAGAAGAGAACCACCGAGAGACCCAGTACTTC.